Reported below is one T cell receptor beta chain. Its specificity is unknown. From germline, CDR1 is SGDLS and CDR2 YYNGEE. The CDR3 runs to 13 residues. This record belongs to a study of blood T cells in healthy people across ages. Points from the study as a whole: Significant beta diversity loss was already apparent by age roughly 44, declining roughly linearly. Unsorted PBMCs blocked a conclusive comparison of naive and antigen-experienced cells.

A second PCR of roughly 6 to 12 cycles used a sample-barcoded 5' primer and a J-beta primer mix. Any given sample supplied a minimum of 2.5 million CDR3-containing paired-end reads. From the 5' RACE reads, TCRdb called clonotypes with MiXCR, one entry per CDR3 protein. The table lists just over 800,000 distinct CDR3 sequences, around 62% of them singletons. The chain carries TRBV9 and TRBJ2-1; 7 nucleotides match TRBD2. The DNA end lines up better with TRBJ2-7; the J call may be wrong. The TCR originated in a man aged 25-45 years in good health. The source material was blood. Written as DNA, the CDR3 is TGTGCCATCAGTCCACCCGGGGGGTACGAGCAGTACTTC. Translated: CAISPPGGYEQYF.